The subject of this entry is one T cell receptor (beta chain). Other nucleotide sequences from this sample produce the same CDR3. This entry belongs to a study of shared clonotypes between healthy human individuals. Data came from immunoSEQ multiplex PCR; TCRdb stores just in-frame clones and leaves some out. This table has around 560,000 clones, around 95% appearing once. The V end lost 3 bases, the J end lost 3 bases, and 3 bases lay between the germline ends. This CDR3 is built from 13 residues. Germline loops: CDR1 MDHEN, CDR2 SYDVKM. Terminally differentiated effector memory CD45RA+ cells were excluded from the naive CD8 cells, which were CD45RO-negative and positively selected for CCR7.

The sample was naive CD8+ T cells sorted from blood. The V gene is TRBV28, the J gene TRBJ2-6; D is unresolved. The receptor was isolated from a woman aged 25 to 39 in good health. CDR3 amino acids: CASSFGGANVLTF. CDR3 DNA: TGTGCCAGCAGTTTTGGTGGGGCCAACGTCCTGACTTTC.